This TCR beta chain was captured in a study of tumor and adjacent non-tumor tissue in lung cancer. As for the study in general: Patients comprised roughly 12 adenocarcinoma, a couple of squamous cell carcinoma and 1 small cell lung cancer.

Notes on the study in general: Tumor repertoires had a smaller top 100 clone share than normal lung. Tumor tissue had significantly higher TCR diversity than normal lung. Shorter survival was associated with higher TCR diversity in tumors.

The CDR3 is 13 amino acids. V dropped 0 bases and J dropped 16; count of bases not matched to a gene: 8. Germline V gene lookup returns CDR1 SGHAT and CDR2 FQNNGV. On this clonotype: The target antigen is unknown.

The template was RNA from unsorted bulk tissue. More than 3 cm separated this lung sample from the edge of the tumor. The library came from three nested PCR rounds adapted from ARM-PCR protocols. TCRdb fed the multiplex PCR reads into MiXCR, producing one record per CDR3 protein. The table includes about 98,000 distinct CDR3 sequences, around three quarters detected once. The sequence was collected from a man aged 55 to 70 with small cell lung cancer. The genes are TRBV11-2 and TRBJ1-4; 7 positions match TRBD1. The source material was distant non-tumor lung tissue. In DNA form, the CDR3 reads TGTGCCAGCAGCTTAGATATAGGGGGCAGACCGTTTTTT. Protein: CASSLDIGGRPFF.